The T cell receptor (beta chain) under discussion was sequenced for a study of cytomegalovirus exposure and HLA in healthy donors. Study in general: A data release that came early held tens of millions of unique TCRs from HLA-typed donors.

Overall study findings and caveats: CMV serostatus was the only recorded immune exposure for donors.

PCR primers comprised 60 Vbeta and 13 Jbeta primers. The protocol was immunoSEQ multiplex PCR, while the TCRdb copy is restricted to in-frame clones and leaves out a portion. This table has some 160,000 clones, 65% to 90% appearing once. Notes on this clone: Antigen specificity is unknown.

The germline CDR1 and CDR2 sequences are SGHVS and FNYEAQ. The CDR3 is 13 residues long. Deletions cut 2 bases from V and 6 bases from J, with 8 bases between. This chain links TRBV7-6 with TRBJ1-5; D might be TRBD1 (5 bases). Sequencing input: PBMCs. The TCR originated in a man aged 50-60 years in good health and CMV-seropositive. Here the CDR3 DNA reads TGTGCCAGCAGCTTAAATCAGGGTCAGCCCCAGCATTTT. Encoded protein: CASSLNQGQPQHF.